This T cell receptor beta chain was documented in a study of cytomegalovirus exposure and HLA in healthy donors (dated by TCRdb to 2016 to 2017). With regard to the full study: In an earlier analysis of several hundred of the donors, 250 to 350 Gb of sequence data and some 120 million unique TCR beta sequences from some 170 million T cells were reported. An early release covering roughly 580 HLA-typed donors comprised 250 to 350 gigabases of sequencing data and approximately 80 million unique TCR sequences. Of the roughly 390 genotyped donors, 65% to 90% fell in the genetic ancestry cluster associated with self-reported Caucasian donors. The aim of the study was to test whether cataloging public T cell receptors could identify signatures of past pathogen exposure. The T cell repertoires of roughly 660 subjects were profiled by immunosequencing and related to cytomegalovirus serostatus. Besides the first cohort of roughly 660 subjects, a separate validation cohort made up of 120 different subjects was used. The study combined high-throughput TCR immunosequencing, statistical association of individual TCRs with disease status, and machine learning to predict cytomegalovirus infection status. A later analysis re-examined previously published TCR beta repertoires from around 670 donors and added high-resolution HLA genotyping to investigate patterns of TCR occurrence. In the later analysis, no new phenotypic data were used to find candidate immune exposures; instead, reliance was placed on TCR beta sequences and their occurrence across donors. In an earlier analysis of roughly 540 of the donors, high-throughput TCR beta sequencing was used to judge whether each TCR beta V gene segment behaved as functional or pseudogenic. Donor age, sex, ethnicity and CMV serostatus were compiled alongside the repertoire data. A later genetic analysis took genome-wide SNP genotypes for about 55% of the 666 donors and used that subset as a discovery cohort. All discovery cohort repertoires had been generated on a single sequencing platform. Class I and class II HLA loci were covered by the typing at four-digit resolution. The number of typed donors differed by locus: about 620-640 for A, B, C, DRB1 and DQB1; 500 to 550 for DQA1; approximately 600 for DPA1; and roughly 450 for DPB1. A few DR-DQ haplotypes were treated as single units for association and clustering because of strong linkage in the cohort. Among about 410 genotyped donors of the cohort, an average of approximately 240,000 unique TCR beta nucleotide sequences was sequenced per donor, of which roughly 17% were non-productive. The study at large found these results: CMV serostatus was the only immune exposure information available for the cohort. At a false discovery rate of 0.05, a later analysis linked fewer than 20,000 TCR beta sequences to specific HLA alleles. In both the original and validation cohorts, the classifier was reported to diagnose cytomegalovirus status with high specificity and sensitivity. In the study, roughly 160 TCR beta chains were listed as associated with cytomegalovirus. A cluster of highly shared sequence variants was judged likely to be a technical artifact of the sequencing pipeline. According to the authors, the approach could potentially be generalized to other disease states and immunological phenotypes. Strong co-occurrence of HLA alleles, especially DR and DQ, made assigning TCR associations to individual alleles difficult. A later genetic analysis associated a missense DCLRE1C variant with V-gene and J-gene trimming of TCR beta chains, and an independent cohort replicated the association. A few of the identified cytomegalovirus-associated TCR beta chains were confirmed in vitro to be specific for cytomegalovirus antigens. Because the 87-base-pair reads could not distinguish some IMGT-functional V segments, including TRBV6-2 and TRBV6-3, those segments were excluded. The cohort was sequenced for TCR beta chains only, and without alpha or paired-chain data the features that could be detected were limited. The earlier analysis of around 600 of the donors excluded some 15 rarely observed V segments, including chromosome 9 orphons, because counts were too low. A further reported finding was that TCR beta sequences accurately predicted the HLA-A and HLA-B alleles for most subjects in the first cohort. An earlier analysis of 587 of the donors showed that most TCR beta V segments appeared in productive rearrangements either about 90% or about 30% of the time, which broadly matched IMGT annotations. A later genetic analysis reported fewer N-insertions in productive TCRs among donors in an Asian-associated ancestry cluster than the roughly 620-donor mean. Linkage disequilibrium might explain the correlated functional status among segregating V segments, but an unknown experimental factor could not be ruled out. In a later analysis, several top co-occurrence clusters were reported to appear linked to parvovirus B19, influenza, CMV and Epstein-Barr virus. Because HLA typing was missing for some donors at each locus, association tests included only the typed subset. A later analysis found that TCR association rates varied across HLA loci, with DRB1 alleles showing the most associated TCRs and HLA-C alleles the fewest. According to a later analysis, most CMV-associated TCR beta chains appeared to be HLA-restricted, and the HLA associations seemed to be driven largely by CMV exposure. Across donors, most TCR sequences were observed very rarely, whereas some public TCRs were present in many individuals. The presence/absence analyses assumed that sequencing depth was roughly uniform across donors, and that assumption may not be true. A later analysis found that HLA-associated TCR beta chains were more clonally expanded and had lower generation probabilities than equally common non-associated chains.

In regard to this clone: The specificity of this receptor is unknown.

Library preparation employed the immunoSEQ multiplex PCR assay. The multiplex PCR relied on a mix of 60 forward primers for TCR Vbeta segments and 13 reverse primers for TCR Jbeta segments. The CDR3 region of rearranged TCR beta genes was amplified from genomic DNA by a multiplex PCR assay. The Illumina HiSeq System was used to sequence the amplified TCR beta libraries as 87-base-pair reads. The source study handled its data this way. Across the 640 or so repertoires, a later analysis counted roughly 77 million unique TCR beta chains, 9.5 million to 13 million of which were shared by at least two donors. Raw reads were error-corrected and collapsed into unique sequences with a nearest-neighbor algorithm that merged closely related sequences to remove PCR and sequencing errors. To assign V, D and J gene segments, CDR3 sequences were aligned to IMGT reference sequences. For a sequence to be retained, at least a six-nucleotide match to both a V gene segment and a J gene segment was required. Rearrangements were called productive when the CDR3 lacked stop codons and stayed in frame with V and J; all others were non-productive. CDR3 was defined by IMGT convention, running from the second conserved V-encoded cysteine to the conserved J-encoded phenylalanine. The earlier analysis of about 610 of the donors excluded sequences that lacked an unambiguous match to a single V gene segment. In an earlier analysis of almost 600 of the donors, a V segment was called functional when productive rearrangements were above 56.7%, and segregating when the standard deviation between donors exceeded 5%. To diagnose cytomegalovirus status from the catalog of TCR beta chain sequences, a statistical classification framework was built. V and J gene assignment, in a later analysis, came from comparing TCR nucleotide sequences with IMGT/GENE-DB human TR gene sequences. A later analysis assigned CDR3 sequences and most-parsimonious VDJ recombination scenarios with the TCRdist pipeline. A later analysis defined each TCR beta chain by its CDR3 amino acid sequence plus V-gene family, and excluded reads lacking a unique V-gene family. A later analysis removed 592 highly shared, low-generation-probability nucleotide sequences to deal with suspected cross-contamination and a sequencing artifact. A later analysis calculated a clonal expansion index for each public chain from normalized within-repertoire ranks of inferred template counts. Generation probabilities in a later analysis came from a VDJ recombination model fitted to out-of-frame rearrangements, and those results were checked against IGoR. In a later analysis, hypergeometric tests were used to score TCR-TCR, TCR-HLA and TCR-CMV co-occurrence, with a repertoire-size bias correction applied to TCR pairs. A later analysis estimated false discovery rates by permuting HLA or CMV assignments 20 times. In a later analysis, co-occurring TCRs were grouped using DBSCAN, with TCRdist sequence similarity added in when clustering inside HLA-allele-positive subsets. Repertoires with fewer than 30,000 or more than 120,000 public chains, plus five repertoires with anomalous nucleotide sharing, were excluded from co-occurrence clustering. The table was pulled from immuneACCESS by TCRdb, which kept in-frame rearrangements only. Such tables lose some clones; where checked, under half of the loss comes from unresolved V genes, and the rest has no known cause. V and J calls and clone size come straight from that table; D and trimming were deduced from the DNA. The sample has 200,000 to 250,000 clones on record. The ten most abundant clones make up 1.1% of the sample.

V loses 8 bases, J loses 6 bases, and the germline ends lie 13 bases apart. The CDR3 has 12 amino acids, counting the end cysteine and phenylalanine. The CDR3 DNA has 36 bases and is translated from base 1. As encoded in the germline V gene, CDR1 is MRHNA while CDR2 is SNTAGT. The cohort consisted of some 670 healthy bone marrow donors. Cohort members were all nominally healthy when sampled, although unrecorded immune exposures were likely present. The donor was CMV seropositive and was included in the group of 250 to 350 seropositive cohort members. Every donor gave a peripheral blood sample, and the peripheral blood mononuclear cells from that sample were used for TCR beta sequencing. Genomic DNA was extracted from the blood cell samples with the Qiagen DNeasy Blood Extraction Kit.

The receptor was isolated from a girl aged 2-10 years in good health and CMV-seropositive. The sequence links TRBV6-4 to TRBJ1-2; D gene: possibly TRBD1, on 5 matching bases. The sequencing input was PBMCs. At the DNA level, the sequence is TGTGCCAGCCAGGCGACAGCTAATGGCTACACCTTC. Translated, this is CASQATANGYTF.